This T cell receptor beta chain was sequenced during a study of T cells in Graves' hyperthyroidism and ophthalmopathy. Germline values: CDR1 MDHEN, CDR2 SYDVKM. The CDR3 extends over 20 amino acids. V dropped 6 bases and J dropped 3; count of bases not matched to a gene: 11. In this sample, this clonotype turned up many times. RNA transcripts were the template for amplifying TCR beta CDR3 regions. The TCR CDR3 first-round RT-PCR relied on the HTBI primer set. One entry per CDR3 protein results from TCRdb running MiXCR on the multiplex PCR reads. The sample records more than 500,000 distinct CDR3 sequences, 16% being singletons.

This TCR was recovered from a woman aged 25 to 39 with Graves' hyperthyroidism. The sequencing input was blood. V and J are TRBV28 and TRBJ2-6; 16 bases align to TRBD2. CDR3 nucleotides: TGTGCCAGCAGCCTCCGACCGGGACTAGCGGGAGGGAGTGGGGCCAACGTCCTGACTTTC. It codes for CASSLRPGLAGGSGANVLTF.